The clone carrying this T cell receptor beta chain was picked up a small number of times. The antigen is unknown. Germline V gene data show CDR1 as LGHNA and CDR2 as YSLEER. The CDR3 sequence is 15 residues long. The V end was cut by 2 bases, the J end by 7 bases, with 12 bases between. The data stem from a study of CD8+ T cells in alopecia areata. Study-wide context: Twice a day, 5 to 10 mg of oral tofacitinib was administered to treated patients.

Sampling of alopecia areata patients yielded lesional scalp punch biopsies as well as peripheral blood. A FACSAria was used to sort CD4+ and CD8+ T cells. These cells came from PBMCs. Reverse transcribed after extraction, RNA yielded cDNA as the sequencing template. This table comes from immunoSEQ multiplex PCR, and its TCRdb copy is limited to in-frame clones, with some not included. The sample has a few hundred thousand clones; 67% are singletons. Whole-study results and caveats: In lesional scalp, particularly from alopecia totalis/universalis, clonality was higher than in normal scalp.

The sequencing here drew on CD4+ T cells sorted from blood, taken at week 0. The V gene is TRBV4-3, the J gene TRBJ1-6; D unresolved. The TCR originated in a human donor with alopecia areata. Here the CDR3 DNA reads TGCGCCAGCAGCCAACCCGACCTTCTGAATTCACCCCTCCACTTT. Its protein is CASSQPDLLNSPLHF.